Listed here is a single TCR beta chain. These data come from a study of T cell clones after liver transplantation. Study details: As an antigen-independent comparator, third-party-reactive TCRbeta sequences came from pre-transplant mixed lymphocyte reactions. Standard immunosuppression, with no induction, continued until 12-24 months after transplant. Tolerance: complete withdrawal held at least one year, liver enzymes staying within twice normal. Timepoints were pre-transplant, pre-withdrawal, and after withdrawal was completed or failed.

Clones were read by immunoSEQ multiplex PCR, and TCRdb kept only the in-frame ones, dropping some. In the table there are 60,000 or so clones, over 70% of which are singletons. CDR3 length: 17 amino acids. V was pared by 3 bases and J by 1 base, with 8 bases of the junction left unmatched. In germline, CDR1 is MRHNA, CDR2 SNTAGT. This receptor was obtained from a human donor who received a liver transplant. The specimen was CD4+ T cells from blood, collected before liver transplant. This chain uses TRBV6-4 with TRBJ2-1; 8 nucleotides match TRBD1. CDR3 coding DNA: TGTGCCAGCAGTGAGGGACAGGAACGATTTTCCTACAATGAGCAGTTCTTC. It is translated as CASSEGQERFSYNEQFF.